Reported below is one TCR beta chain. This specimen comes from a study of blood T cell repertoires in COVID-19. This CDR3 comprises 17 residues. V shed 0 bases and J 8 bases; nucleotides not matched to a gene: 14. Germline lookup yields CDR1 SGHRS and CDR2 YFSETQ. Clones were sequenced by immunoSEQ multiplex PCR, and TCRdb holds only the in-frame ones, with some missing. Among about 46,000 clones, around 85% were seen once, and the ten largest hold around a third. The origin of this receptor is a woman older than 75 with COVID-19, enrolled during active disease. Sequencing was done on a sample of peripheral blood. This chain links TRBV5-1 with TRBJ2-1; 7 bases are shared with TRBD2. CDR3 protein: CASSLVWGRASEDEQFF. CDR3 nucleotides: TGCGCCAGCAGCTTGGTATGGGGGAGGGCAAGTGAGGATGAGCAGTTCTTC.